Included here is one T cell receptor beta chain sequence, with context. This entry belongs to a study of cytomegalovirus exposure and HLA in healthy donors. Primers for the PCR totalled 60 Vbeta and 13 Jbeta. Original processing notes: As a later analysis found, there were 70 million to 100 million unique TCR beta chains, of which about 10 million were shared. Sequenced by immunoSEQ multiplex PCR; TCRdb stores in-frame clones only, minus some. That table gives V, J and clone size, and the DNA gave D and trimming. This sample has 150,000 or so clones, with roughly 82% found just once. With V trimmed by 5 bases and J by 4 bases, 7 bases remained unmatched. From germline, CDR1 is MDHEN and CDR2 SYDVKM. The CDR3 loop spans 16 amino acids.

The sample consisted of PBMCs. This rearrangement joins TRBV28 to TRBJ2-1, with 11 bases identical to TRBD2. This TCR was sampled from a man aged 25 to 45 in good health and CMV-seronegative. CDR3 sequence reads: CASSPRLAGKYNEQFF. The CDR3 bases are TGTGCCAGCAGTCCGCGACTAGCGGGAAAGTACAATGAGCAGTTCTTC.